The clone carrying this TCR beta chain was detected only a few times. Its specificity is unknown. The sample is drawn from a study of T cell repertoires in cytomegalovirus infection. Background on the study: It can be stated that public TCR beta signatures indicated CMV infection as well as a matching HLA type.

CDR1 SSHAT and CDR2 FNYEAQ come from the germline V gene (reference sequence). The CDR3 has 13 amino acids. V lost 8 bases, J lost 5 bases, and 5 bases stayed unmatched. General study findings and limits: Cumulative frequency (of public TCR beta family members) identified carriers of CMV plus the relevant HLA.

TCRdb re-analysed the reads in MiXCR, keeping a single row per CDR3 protein. The sample has 500,000 or so distinct CDR3 sequences; approximately 17% are singletons. This clonotype originated in a human donor in good health (CMV status not recorded). Some clones in this sample may be carry-over from other donors' samples. The sequenced sample was CD8+ T cells from PBMCs. V and J are TRBV7-7 and TRBJ2-3, with TRBD2 matching 9 bases. The CDR3 DNA follows: TGTGCCAGCGGAGCGGGGGGACAAGATACGCAGTATTTT. It yields the protein CASGAGGQDTQYF.